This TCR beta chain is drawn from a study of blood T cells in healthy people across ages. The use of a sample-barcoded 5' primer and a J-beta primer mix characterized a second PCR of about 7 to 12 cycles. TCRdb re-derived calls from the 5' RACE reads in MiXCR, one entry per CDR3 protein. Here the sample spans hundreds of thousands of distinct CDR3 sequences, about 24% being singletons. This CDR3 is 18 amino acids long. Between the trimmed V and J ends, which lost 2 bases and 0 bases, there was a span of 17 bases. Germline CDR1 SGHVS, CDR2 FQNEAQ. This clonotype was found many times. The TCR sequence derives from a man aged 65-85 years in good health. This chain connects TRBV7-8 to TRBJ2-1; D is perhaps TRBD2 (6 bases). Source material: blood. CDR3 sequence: CASSLFSGGVSSYNEQFF. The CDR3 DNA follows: TGTGCCAGCAGCTTATTTTCGGGCGGGGTAAGCTCCTACAATGAGCAGTTCTTC.